The T cell receptor beta chain described here comes from a study of post-analysis software for immune sequencing data. Overall study results and limits: Five or six TRBV segments, TRBV5-6, TRBV5-1 and TRBV20-1 among them, were found more frequent in patients than controls.

This CDR3 contains 10 residues. Germline CDR1 and CDR2: SQVTM and ANQGSEA. With 3 bases removed from V and 3 bases from J, the gap between germline ends came to 2 bases. Incorporated into the TCR beta cDNA libraries were unique molecular identifiers, which served to reduce PCR and sequencing biases. Researchers reported approximately 480,000 cDNA molecules coming from roughly 1 to 10 million T cells. One entry per CDR3 protein, called by TCRdb with MiXCR from the PCR reads. The profile shows hundreds of thousands of distinct CDR3 sequences, more than 50% of them singletons. A remark on this clonotype: Its antigen is unknown.

This TCR derives from a girl between 2 and 10 years old with multiple sclerosis. The chain couples TRBV29-1 to TRBJ1-1; D unresolved. Sequencing was carried out using blood. Written as DNA, the CDR3 is TGCAGCGTTGATCACACTGAAGCTTTCTTT. Translation gives CSVDHTEAFF.